The T cell receptor (beta chain) described here comes from a study of OX40 agonist ivuxolimab in advanced cancers. Across the whole study: Partial responses were observed in three patients, of whom one had hepatocellular carcinoma and two had cutaneous melanoma.

Germline V CDR1 and CDR2: SGHRS, YFSETQ. The CDR3 loop spans 15 amino acids. The V end was cut by 0 bases, the J end by 0 bases, with 6 bases between. Generated by immunoSEQ multiplex PCR, the TCRdb table keeps only in-frame clones and is missing some. The sample yields 50,000 to 75,000 clones, about 86% seen once. Autoimmune disease history or systemic immunosuppression was exclusionary. J is TRBJ1-4 and V is TRBV5-1, with D possibly TRBD1 on 6 matching bases. The material was CD4+ or CD8+ T cells sorted from blood, obtained in a trial of the OX40 agonist ivuxolimab. This receptor was taken from an adult with an advanced solid tumor such as melanoma, head and neck, liver or kidney cancer. The CDR3 nucleotides read TGCGCCAGCAGCTTGGGGACAGCAACTAATGAAAAACTGTTTTTT. Translating gives CASSLGTATNEKLFF.